This T cell receptor (beta chain) comes out of a study of T cell responses to AZD1222 COVID-19 vaccine. The overall study: Second-dose timings of about 4 or about 12 weeks were pooled. Study-level points and caveats: There were mostly white British donors and more females than males, and clonal diversity was possibly underestimated. Spike-specific TCR depth and breadth grew after two AZD1222 doses. Regions 160-218 and 743-854 dominated among vaccine-associated CD4 TCRs spanning spike.

Per germline, CDR1 MGHDK and CDR2 SYGVNS. The CDR3 length is 15 residues. V was shortened by 1 base and J by 3 bases, with 12 bases between the two germline ends. For this clone: Its antigen remains unidentified.

Libraries were prepared by immunoSEQ multiplex PCR; TCRdb keeps only in-frame clonotypes and omits some of them. The data contain roughly 200,000 clones, 80% to 90% of them seen just once; the ten biggest clones take up approximately 7.7%. The receptor was derived from an adult in good health. The input for sequencing was peripheral blood, taken on day 0 of AZD1222 vaccination. The gene calls are TRBV25-1 and TRBJ1-1, with D maybe TRBD1 (5 bases). CDR3 residues: CASSESGVAYTEAFF. The CDR3 DNA reads TGTGCCAGCAGTGAATCGGGGGTCGCCTACACTGAAGCTTTCTTT.